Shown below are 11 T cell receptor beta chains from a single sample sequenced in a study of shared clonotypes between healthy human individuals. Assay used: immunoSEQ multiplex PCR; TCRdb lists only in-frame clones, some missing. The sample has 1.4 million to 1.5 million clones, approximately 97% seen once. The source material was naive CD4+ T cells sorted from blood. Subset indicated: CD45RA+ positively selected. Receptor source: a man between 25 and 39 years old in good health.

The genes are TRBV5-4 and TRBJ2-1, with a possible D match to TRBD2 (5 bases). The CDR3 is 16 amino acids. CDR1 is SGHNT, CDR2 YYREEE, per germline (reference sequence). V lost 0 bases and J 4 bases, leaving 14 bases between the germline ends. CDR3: CASSLALAAPYNEQFF. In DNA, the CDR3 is TGTGCCAGCAGCTTGGCCCTAGCAGCTCCATACAATGAGCAGTTCTTC.

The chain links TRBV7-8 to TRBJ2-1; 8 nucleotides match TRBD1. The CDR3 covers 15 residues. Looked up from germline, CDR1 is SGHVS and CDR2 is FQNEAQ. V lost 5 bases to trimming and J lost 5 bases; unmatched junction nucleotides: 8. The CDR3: CASSPGTGGHNEQFF. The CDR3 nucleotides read TGTGCCAGCAGCCCGGGGACAGGAGGGCACAATGAGCAGTTCTTC. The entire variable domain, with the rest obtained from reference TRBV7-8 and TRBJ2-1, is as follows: GAGVSQSPRYKVAKRGQDVALRCDPISGHVSLFWYQQALGQGPEFLTYFQNEAQLDKSGLPSDRFFAERPEGSVSTLKIQRTQQEDSAVYLCASSPGTGGHNEQFFGPGTRLTVL.

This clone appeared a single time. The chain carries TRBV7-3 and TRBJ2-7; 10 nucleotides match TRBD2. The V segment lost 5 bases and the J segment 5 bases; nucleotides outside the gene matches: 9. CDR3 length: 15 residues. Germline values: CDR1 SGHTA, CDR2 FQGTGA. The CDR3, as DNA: TGTGCCAGCAGCAAGTCTAGCGGGAGCTTGCACGAGCAGTACTTC. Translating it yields CASSKSSGSLHEQYF.

The CDR3 loop reads CASRGGSTEAFF. CDR3 nucleotides: TGTGCCAGCCGCGGGGGTTCCACTGAAGCTTTCTTT. The chain links TRBV2 to TRBJ1-1; D is perhaps TRBD1 (5 bases). The CDR3 is 12 residues long. Germline CDR1 and CDR2: SNHLY and FYNNEI. V lost 8 bases to trimming and J lost 4 bases, with 11 bases between them.

CDR3 sequence: CASSLRTYRDDTEAFF. The CDR3 DNA reads as TGTGCCAGTAGTCTCCGGACATATCGGGATGACACTGAAGCTTTCTTT. The rearrangement links TRBV19 to TRBJ1-1; weak D call: TRBD1 (5 bases). The CDR3 runs to 16 residues. V gave up 5 bases and J gave up 3 bases, with 19 bases separating them. CDR1 LNHDA and CDR2 SQIVND come from the germline V gene (reference sequence). Variable domain in full (rest from reference TRBV19 and TRBJ1-1): DGGITQSPKYLFRKEGQNVTLSCEQNLNHDAMYWYRQDPGQGLRLIYYSQIVNDFQKGDIAEGYSVSREKKESFPLTVTSAQKNPTAFYLCASSLRTYRDDTEAFFGQGTRLTVV.

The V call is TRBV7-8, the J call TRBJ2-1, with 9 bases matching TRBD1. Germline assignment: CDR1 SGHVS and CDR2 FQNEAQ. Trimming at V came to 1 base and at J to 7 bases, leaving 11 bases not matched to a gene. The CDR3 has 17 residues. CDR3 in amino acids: CASSLEFGTGNLNEQFF. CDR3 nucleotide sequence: TGTGCCAGCAGCTTAGAATTCGGGACAGGGAATTTGAATGAGCAGTTCTTC.

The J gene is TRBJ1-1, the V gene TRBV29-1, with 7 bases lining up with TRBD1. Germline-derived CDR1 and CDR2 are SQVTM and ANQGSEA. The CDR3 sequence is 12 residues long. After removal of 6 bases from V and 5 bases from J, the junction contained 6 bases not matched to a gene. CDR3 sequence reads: CSVSPGGTEAFF. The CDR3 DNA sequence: TGCAGCGTCTCACCAGGGGGTACTGAAGCTTTCTTT.

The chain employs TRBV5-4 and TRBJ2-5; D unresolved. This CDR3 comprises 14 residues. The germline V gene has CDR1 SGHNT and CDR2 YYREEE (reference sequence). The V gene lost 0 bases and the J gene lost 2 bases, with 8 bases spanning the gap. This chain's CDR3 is CASSLALRQETQYF. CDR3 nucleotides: TGTGCCAGCAGCTTGGCCCTAAGACAAGAGACCCAGTACTTC.

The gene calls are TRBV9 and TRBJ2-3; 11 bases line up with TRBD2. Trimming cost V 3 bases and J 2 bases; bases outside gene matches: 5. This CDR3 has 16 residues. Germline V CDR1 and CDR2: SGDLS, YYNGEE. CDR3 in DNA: TGTGCCAGCAGCGCGCCGGGACTAGCGGCCACAGATACGCAGTATTTT. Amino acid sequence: CASSAPGLAATDTQYF.

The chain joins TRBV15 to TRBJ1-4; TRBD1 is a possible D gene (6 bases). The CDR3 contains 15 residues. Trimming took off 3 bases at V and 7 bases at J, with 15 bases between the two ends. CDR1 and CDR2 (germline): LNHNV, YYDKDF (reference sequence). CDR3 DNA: TGTGCCACCAGCAGCCCCACAGGGTGGTCTGAAAAACTGTTTTTT. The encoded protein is CATSSPTGWSEKLFF.

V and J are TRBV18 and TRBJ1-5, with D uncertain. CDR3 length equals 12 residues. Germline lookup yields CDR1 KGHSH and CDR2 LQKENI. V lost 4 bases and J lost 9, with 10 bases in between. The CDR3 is CASSLAIGPQHF. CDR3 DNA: TGTGCCAGCTCACTCGCAATTGGGCCCCAGCATTTT. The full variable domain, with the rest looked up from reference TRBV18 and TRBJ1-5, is NAGVMQNPRHLVRRRGQEARLRCSPMKGHSHVYWYRQLPEEGLKFMVYLQKENIIDESGMPKERFSAEFPKEGPSILRIQQVVRGDSAAYFCASSLAIGPQHFGDGTRLSIL.